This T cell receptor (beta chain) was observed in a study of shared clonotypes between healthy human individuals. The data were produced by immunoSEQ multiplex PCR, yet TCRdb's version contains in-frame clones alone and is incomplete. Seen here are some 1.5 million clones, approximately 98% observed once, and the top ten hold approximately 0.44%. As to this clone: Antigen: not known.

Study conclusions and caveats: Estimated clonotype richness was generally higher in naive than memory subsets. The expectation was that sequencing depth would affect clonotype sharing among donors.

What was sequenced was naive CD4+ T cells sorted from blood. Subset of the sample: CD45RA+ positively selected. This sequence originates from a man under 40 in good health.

For the CDR3, the DNA is TGTGCCAGCAGTTCCGGGACAGGGTACGAAAAACTGTTTTTT. Translation: CASSSGTGYEKLFF. The chain links TRBV28 to TRBJ1-4, with 9 nucleotides matching TRBD1. With V trimmed by 4 bases and J by 8 bases, 5 bases remained unmatched. Germline V gene data show CDR1 as MDHEN and CDR2 as SYDVKM. The CDR3 extends over 14 amino acids.